These T cell receptor beta chains were read from a single sample in a study of blood T cell repertoires in COVID-19. Clones were read by immunoSEQ multiplex PCR, and TCRdb kept only the in-frame ones, dropping some. The sample holds approximately 200,000 clones, approximately 90% seen once. The source material was peripheral blood. The receptors derive from a woman in her 30s with active or convalescent COVID-19. CDR3s include the opening cysteine and the closing phenylalanine or tryptophan. The D gene is left open where the match is weak. The listing skips clone size in some rows; elsewhere it reads once, few, many or a size class.

len: 14
v_gene: TRBV6-5
d_gene: .
abundance: few
j_gene: TRBJ2-7
CDR3nt: TGTGCCAGCAGTCCAAGGGGGGGGTCCTACGAGCAGTACTTC
CDR3aa: CASSPRGGSYEQYF

len: 14
v_gene: TRBV21-1
d_gene: .
abundance: .
j_gene: TRBJ1-1
CDR3nt: TGTGCCAGCAGCAATAGGGGTGGGAACACTGAAGCTTTCTTT
CDR3aa: CASSNRGGNTEAFF

len: 11
v_gene: TRBV2
d_gene: .
abundance: .
j_gene: TRBJ1-1
CDR3nt: TGTGCCAGCAGTGCCTACACTGAAGCTTTCTTT
CDR3aa: CASSAYTEAFF

len: 15
v_gene: TRBV6-5
d_gene: .
abundance: .
j_gene: TRBJ1-1
CDR3nt: TGTGCCAGCAGTTCCTTTCAAGGGGGAGAGTCTGAAGCTTTCTTT
CDR3aa: CASSSFQGGESEAFF

len: 13
v_gene: TRBV15
d_gene: .
abundance: .
j_gene: TRBJ1-1
CDR3nt: TGTGCCACCAGCGGACGGAGGATTACTGAAGCTTTCTTT
CDR3aa: CATSGRRITEAFF

len: 15
v_gene: TRBV27
d_gene: .
abundance: .
j_gene: TRBJ2-1
CDR3nt: TGTGCCAGCAGTTTTAGGCTTAGGCTAGTAGATGAGCAGTTCTTC
CDR3aa: CASSFRLRLVDEQFF

len: 16
v_gene: TRBV6-1
d_gene: TRBD1
abundance: .
j_gene: TRBJ2-3
CDR3nt: TGTGCCAGCAGTGAACCGGGACAGGGGGTAACAGATACGCAGTATTTT
CDR3aa: CASSEPGQGVTDTQYF

len: 19
v_gene: TRBV7-8
d_gene: TRBD1
abundance: few
j_gene: TRBJ1-5
CDR3nt: TGTGCCAGCAGCTCCCGCCCTCTGGGACAGGGAGTTCGCAATCAGCCCCAGCATTTT
CDR3aa: CASSSRPLGQGVRNQPQHF

len: 13
v_gene: TRBV10-2
d_gene: .
abundance: .
j_gene: TRBJ2-7
CDR3nt: TGCGCCAGCAGTGCATACAGACCCTACGAGCAGTACTTC
CDR3aa: CASSAYRPYEQYF

len: 15
v_gene: TRBV10-3
d_gene: TRBD1
abundance: once
j_gene: TRBJ1-1
CDR3nt: TGTGCCATCAGCGACAGGGGAGTCGAAAACACTGAAGCTTTCTTT
CDR3aa: CAISDRGVENTEAFF

len: 15
v_gene: TRBV9
d_gene: .
abundance: .
j_gene: TRBJ1-2
CDR3nt: TGTGCCAGCAGCGTACGGGGTACCTCTTCCTATGGCTACACCTTC
CDR3aa: CASSVRGTSSYGYTF

len: 16
v_gene: TRBV28
d_gene: TRBD2
abundance: .
j_gene: TRBJ2-1
CDR3nt: TGTGCCAGCAGGCAGACCGGGACTAGCGTCTACAATGAGCAGTTCTTC
CDR3aa: CASRQTGTSVYNEQFF

len: 20
v_gene: TRBV28
d_gene: TRBD1
abundance: .
j_gene: TRBJ2-1
CDR3nt: TGTGCCAGCAGTTTAGTAGGGATGCCGGCCGGACAGGGATTCTACAATGAGCAGTTCTTC
CDR3aa: CASSLVGMPAGQGFYNEQFF

len: 16
v_gene: TRBV6-6
d_gene: TRBD1
abundance: .
j_gene: TRBJ1-5
CDR3nt: TGTGCCAGCAGTAAAGGGACAGGGGGGTTCAATCAGCCCCAGCATTTT
CDR3aa: CASSKGTGGFNQPQHF

len: 15
v_gene: TRBV27
d_gene: .
abundance: .
j_gene: TRBJ2-7
CDR3nt: TGTGCCAGCAGTTTAGGGTCAGCGATATTCTACGAGCAGTACTTC
CDR3aa: CASSLGSAIFYEQYF

len: 13
v_gene: TRBV7-6
d_gene: .
abundance: .
j_gene: TRBJ2-3
CDR3nt: TGTGCCAGCAGCTTAGGGGGGCCAGATACGCAGTATTTT
CDR3aa: CASSLGGPDTQYF

len: 15
v_gene: TRBV13
d_gene: .
abundance: once
j_gene: TRBJ1-1
CDR3nt: TGTGCCAGCAGCTTCGGCAGGGGAATGAACACTGAAGCTTTCTTT
CDR3aa: CASSFGRGMNTEAFF

len: 17
v_gene: TRBV7-9
d_gene: TRBD1
abundance: .
j_gene: TRBJ2-2
CDR3nt: TGTGCCAGCAGCTTGAGGACAGGGGGCCTCATCACCGGGGAGCTGTTTTTT
CDR3aa: CASSLRTGGLITGELFF

len: 16
v_gene: TRBV6-1
d_gene: .
abundance: .
j_gene: TRBJ1-4
CDR3nt: TGTGCCAGCAGTGAAGCTACAGGGTCAACTAATGAAAAACTGTTTTTT
CDR3aa: CASSEATGSTNEKLFF

len: 18
v_gene: TRBV19
d_gene: TRBD2
abundance: .
j_gene: TRBJ2-3
CDR3nt: TGTGCCAGTAGTATCTTCCTAGCGGGAGCCCAGGGCGGTGATACGCAGTATTTT
CDR3aa: CASSIFLAGAQGGDTQYF

len: 14
v_gene: TRBV19
d_gene: .
abundance: .
j_gene: TRBJ1-5
CDR3nt: TGTGCCAGTAGTATACGGAGGGTAGATCAGCCCCAGCATTTT
CDR3aa: CASSIRRVDQPQHF

len: 16
v_gene: TRBV7-9
d_gene: .
abundance: .
j_gene: TRBJ1-4
CDR3nt: TGTGCCAGCAGCTTACCCCCGACAGAGCCTAATGAAAAACTGTTTTTT
CDR3aa: CASSLPPTEPNEKLFF

len: 15
v_gene: TRBV5-6
d_gene: .
abundance: .
j_gene: TRBJ1-3
CDR3nt: TGTGCCAGCAGCCCGGGATGGTCCCTGGGAAACACCATATATTTT
CDR3aa: CASSPGWSLGNTIYF

len: 15
v_gene: TRBV30
d_gene: .
abundance: once
j_gene: TRBJ1-5
CDR3nt: TGTGCCTGGAGTGTTGGGGGCTGGGACAATCAGCCCCAGCATTTT
CDR3aa: CAWSVGGWDNQPQHF

len: 14
v_gene: TRBV6-5
d_gene: .
abundance: .
j_gene: TRBJ1-2
CDR3nt: TGTGCCAGCAGTTACTCGGGGGGAAGAAGCGGCTACACCTTC
CDR3aa: CASSYSGGRSGYTF

len: 13
v_gene: TRBV19
d_gene: .
abundance: once
j_gene: TRBJ2-1
CDR3nt: TGTGCCAGTAGTGTACAGGGTAGGGATGAGCAGTTCTTC
CDR3aa: CASSVQGRDEQFF